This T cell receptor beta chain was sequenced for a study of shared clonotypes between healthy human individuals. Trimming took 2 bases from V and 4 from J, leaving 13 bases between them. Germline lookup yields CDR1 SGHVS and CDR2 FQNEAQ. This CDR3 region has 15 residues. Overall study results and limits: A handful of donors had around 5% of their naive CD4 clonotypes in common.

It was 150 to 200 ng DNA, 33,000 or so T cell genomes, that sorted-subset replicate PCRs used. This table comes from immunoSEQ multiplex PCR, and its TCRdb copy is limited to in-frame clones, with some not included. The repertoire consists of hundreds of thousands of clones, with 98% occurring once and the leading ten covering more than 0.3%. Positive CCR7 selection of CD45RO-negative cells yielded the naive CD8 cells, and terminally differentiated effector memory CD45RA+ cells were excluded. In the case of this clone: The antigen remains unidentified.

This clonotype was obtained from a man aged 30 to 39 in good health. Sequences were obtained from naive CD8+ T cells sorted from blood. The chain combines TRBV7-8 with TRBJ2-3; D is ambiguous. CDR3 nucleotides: TGTGCCAGCAGCTTAAAGGGTTACGTGCCAGATACGCAGTATTTT. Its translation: CASSLKGYVPDTQYF.